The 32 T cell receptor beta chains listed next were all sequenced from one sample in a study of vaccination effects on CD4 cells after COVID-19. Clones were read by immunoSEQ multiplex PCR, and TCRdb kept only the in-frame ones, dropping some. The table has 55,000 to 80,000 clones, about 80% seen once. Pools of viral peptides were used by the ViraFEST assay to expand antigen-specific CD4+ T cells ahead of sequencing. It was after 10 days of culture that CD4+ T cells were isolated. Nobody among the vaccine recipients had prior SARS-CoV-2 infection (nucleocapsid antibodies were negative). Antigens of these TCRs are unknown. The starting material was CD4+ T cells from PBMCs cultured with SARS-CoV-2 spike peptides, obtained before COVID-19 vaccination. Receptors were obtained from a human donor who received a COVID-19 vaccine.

The CDR3 DNA is TGTGCCAGCAGCCCCCTGGCTCTTACTGGAAACACCATATATTTT. Translated: CASSPLALTGNTIYF. The genes are TRBV11-2 and TRBJ1-3; no definite D call. Trimming pared 5 bases from V and 2 bases from J, leaving 13 bases between. This CDR3 is 15 amino acids long. Looked up from germline, CDR1 is SGHAT and CDR2 is FQNNGV.

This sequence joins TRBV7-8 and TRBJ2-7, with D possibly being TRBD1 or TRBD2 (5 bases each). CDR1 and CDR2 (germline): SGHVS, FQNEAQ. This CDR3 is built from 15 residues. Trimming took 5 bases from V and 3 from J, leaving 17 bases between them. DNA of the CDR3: TGTGCCAGCAGCATACGTCCAGGGAGCCTCTACGAGCAGTACGTC. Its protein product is CASSIRPGSLYEQYV.

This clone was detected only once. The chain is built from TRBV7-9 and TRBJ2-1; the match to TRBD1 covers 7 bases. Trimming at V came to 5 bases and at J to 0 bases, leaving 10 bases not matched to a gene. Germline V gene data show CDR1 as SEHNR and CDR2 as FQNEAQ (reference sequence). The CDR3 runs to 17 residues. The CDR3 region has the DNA TGTGCCAGCAGCCAAGAGGGACAGCTAAGCTCCTACAATGAGCAGTTCTTC. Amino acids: CASSQEGQLSSYNEQFF.

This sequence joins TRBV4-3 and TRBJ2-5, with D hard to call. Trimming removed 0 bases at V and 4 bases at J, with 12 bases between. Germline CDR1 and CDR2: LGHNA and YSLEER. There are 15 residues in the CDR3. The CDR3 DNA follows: TGCGCCAGCAGCCAAGATCGGGCTAGGAGAGAGACCCAGTACTTC. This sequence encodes CASSQDRARRETQYF.

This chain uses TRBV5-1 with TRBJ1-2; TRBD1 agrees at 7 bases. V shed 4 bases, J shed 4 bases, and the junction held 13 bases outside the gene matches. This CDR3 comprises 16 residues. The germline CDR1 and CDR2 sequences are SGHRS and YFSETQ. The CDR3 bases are TGCGCCAGCAGCCCGGAAAGGACAGGAACGGCCTATGGCTACACCTTC. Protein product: CASSPERTGTAYGYTF.

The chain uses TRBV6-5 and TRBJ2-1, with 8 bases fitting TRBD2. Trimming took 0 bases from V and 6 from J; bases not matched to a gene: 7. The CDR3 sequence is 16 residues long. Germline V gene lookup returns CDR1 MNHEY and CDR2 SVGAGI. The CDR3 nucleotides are TGTGCCAGCAGTTACTCGGCCGGGGGGGCAGGCAATGAGCAGTTCTTC. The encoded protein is CASSYSAGGAGNEQFF.

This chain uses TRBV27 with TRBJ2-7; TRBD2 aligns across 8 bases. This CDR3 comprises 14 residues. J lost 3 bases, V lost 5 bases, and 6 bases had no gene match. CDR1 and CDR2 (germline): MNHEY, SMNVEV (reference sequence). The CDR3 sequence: CASSPRGGSYEQYV. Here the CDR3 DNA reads TGTGCCAGCAGTCCCCGGGGGGGTAGCTACGAGCAGTACGTC.

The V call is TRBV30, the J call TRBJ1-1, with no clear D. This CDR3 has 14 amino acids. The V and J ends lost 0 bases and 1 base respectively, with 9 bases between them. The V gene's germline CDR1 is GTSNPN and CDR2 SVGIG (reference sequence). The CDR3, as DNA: TGTGCCTGGAGTGTGGGTTCAAGGAACACTGAAGCTTTCTTT. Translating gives CAWSVGSRNTEAFF.

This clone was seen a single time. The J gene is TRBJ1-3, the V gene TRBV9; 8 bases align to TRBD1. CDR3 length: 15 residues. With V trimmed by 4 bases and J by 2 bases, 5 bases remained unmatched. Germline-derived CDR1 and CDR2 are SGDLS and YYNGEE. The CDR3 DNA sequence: TGTGCCAGCAGCCTCCAGACAGGGGCTGGAAACACCATATATTTT. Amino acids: CASSLQTGAGNTIYF.

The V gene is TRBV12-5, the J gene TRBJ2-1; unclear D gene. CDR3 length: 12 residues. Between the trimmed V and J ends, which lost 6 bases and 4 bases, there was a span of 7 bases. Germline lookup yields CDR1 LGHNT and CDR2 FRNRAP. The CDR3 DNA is TGTGCTAGTGGCAAAGTATACAATGAGCAGTTCTTC. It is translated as CASGKVYNEQFF.

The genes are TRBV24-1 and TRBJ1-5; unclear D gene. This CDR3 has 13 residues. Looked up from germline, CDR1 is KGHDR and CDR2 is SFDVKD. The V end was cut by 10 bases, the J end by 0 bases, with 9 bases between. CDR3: CATAATSNQPQHF. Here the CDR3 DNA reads TGTGCCACGGCGGCGACTAGCAATCAGCCCCAGCATTTT.

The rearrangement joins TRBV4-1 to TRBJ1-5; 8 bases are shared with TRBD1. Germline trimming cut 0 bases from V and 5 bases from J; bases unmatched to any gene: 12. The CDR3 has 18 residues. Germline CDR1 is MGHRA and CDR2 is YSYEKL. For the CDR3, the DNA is TGCGCCAGCAGCCAAGATGGGGCAGGGGGCGCGTTAGATCAGCCCCAGCATTTT. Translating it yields CASSQDGAGGALDQPQHF.

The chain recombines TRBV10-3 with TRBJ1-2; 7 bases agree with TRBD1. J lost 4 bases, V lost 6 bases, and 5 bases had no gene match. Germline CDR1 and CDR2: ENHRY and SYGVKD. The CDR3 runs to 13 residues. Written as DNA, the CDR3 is TGTGCCATCAGCTCGGGACAGAGCTATGGCTACACCTTC. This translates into CAISSGQSYGYTF.

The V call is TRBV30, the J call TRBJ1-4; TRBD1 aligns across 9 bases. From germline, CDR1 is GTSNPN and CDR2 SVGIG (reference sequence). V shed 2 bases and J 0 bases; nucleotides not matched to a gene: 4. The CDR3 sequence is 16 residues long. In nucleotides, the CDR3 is TGTGCCTGGAGTCCGGGACAGGGAGCAACTAATGAAAAACTGTTTTTT. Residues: CAWSPGQGATNEKLFF.

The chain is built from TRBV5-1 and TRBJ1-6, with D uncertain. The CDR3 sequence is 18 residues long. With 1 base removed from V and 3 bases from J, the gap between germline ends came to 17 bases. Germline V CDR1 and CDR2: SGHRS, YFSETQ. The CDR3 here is CASSLSGAGYLYNSPLHF. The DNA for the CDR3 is TGCGCCAGCAGCTTGTCGGGCGCAGGCTACCTCTATAATTCACCCCTCCACTTT.

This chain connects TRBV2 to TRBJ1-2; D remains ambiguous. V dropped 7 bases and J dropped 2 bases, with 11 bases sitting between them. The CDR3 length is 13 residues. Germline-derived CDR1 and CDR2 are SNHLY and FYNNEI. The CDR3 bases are TGTGCCAGCATATACGAGGGAAACTATGGCTACACCTTC. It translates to CASIYEGNYGYTF.

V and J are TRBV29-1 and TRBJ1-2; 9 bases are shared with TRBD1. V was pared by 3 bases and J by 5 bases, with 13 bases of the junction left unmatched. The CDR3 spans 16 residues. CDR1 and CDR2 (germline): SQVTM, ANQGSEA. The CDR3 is CSVDKSGTGLIYGYTF. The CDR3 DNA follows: TGCAGCGTTGATAAATCCGGGACAGGGCTTATTTATGGCTACACCTTC.

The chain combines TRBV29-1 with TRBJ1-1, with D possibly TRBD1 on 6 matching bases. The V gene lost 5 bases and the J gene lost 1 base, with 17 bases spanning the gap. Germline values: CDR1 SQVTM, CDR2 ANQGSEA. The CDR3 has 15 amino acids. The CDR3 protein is CSVNSPGGRNTEAFF. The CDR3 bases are TGCAGCGTTAATTCCCCGGGGGGGCGGAACACTGAAGCTTTCTTT.

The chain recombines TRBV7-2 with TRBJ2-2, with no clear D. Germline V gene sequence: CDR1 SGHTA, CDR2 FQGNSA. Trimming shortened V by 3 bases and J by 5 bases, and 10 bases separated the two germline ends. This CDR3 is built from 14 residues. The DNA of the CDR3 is TGTGCCAGCAGCTTGTTAGTTAGGACCGGGGAGCTGTTTTTT. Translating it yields CASSLLVRTGELFF.

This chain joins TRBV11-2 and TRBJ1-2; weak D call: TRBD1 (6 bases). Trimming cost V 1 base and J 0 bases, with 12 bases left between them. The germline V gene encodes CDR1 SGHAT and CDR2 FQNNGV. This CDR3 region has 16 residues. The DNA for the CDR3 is TGTGCCAGCAGCTTAGTTACAGGGCTAGCTAACTATGGCTACACCTTC. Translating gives CASSLVTGLANYGYTF.

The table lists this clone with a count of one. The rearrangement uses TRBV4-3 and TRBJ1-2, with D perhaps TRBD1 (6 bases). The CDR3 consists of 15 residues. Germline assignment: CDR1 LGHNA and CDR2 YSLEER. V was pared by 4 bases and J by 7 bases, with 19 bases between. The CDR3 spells CASSPRTDLLGGYTF. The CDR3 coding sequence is TGCGCCAGCAGCCCAAGGACAGACCTTCTTGGTGGCTACACCTTC.

The chain's CDR3 is CASSYTGTGGVEQFF. The CDR3 nucleotides are TGTGCCAGCTCATATACCGGGACAGGGGGCGTTGAGCAGTTCTTC. J is TRBJ2-1 and V is TRBV18; TRBD1 aligns across 12 bases. The CDR3 totals 15 residues. Trimming at V came to 5 bases and at J to 9 bases, leaving 8 bases not matched to a gene. Germline V gene lookup returns CDR1 KGHSH and CDR2 LQKENI.

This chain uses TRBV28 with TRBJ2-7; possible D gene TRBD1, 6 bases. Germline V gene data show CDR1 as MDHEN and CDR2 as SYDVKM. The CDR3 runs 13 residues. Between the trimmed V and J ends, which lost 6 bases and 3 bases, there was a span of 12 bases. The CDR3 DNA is TGTGCCAGCAGCCGCGGACAGTTCTACGAGCAGTACGTC. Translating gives CASSRGQFYEQYV.

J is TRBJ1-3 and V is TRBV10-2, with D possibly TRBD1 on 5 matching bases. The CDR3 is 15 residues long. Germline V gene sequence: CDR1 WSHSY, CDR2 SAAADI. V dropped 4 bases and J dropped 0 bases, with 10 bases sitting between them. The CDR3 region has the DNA TGCGCCAGCAGTGCGGGACCGTCCTCTGGAAACACCATATATTTT. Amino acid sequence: CASSAGPSSGNTIYF.

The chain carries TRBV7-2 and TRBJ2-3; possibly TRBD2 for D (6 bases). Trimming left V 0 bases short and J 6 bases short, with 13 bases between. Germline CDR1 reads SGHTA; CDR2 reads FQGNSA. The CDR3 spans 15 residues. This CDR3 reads CASSLALAITDTQYF. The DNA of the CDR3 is TGTGCCAGCAGCTTAGCACTAGCTATAACCGATACGCAGTATTTT.

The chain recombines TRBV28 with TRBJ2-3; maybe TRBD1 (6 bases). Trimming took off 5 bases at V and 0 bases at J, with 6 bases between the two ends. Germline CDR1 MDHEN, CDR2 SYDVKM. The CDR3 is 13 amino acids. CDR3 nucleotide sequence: TGTGCCAGCAGTAGGGGGAGCACAGATACGCAGTATTTT. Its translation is CASSRGSTDTQYF.

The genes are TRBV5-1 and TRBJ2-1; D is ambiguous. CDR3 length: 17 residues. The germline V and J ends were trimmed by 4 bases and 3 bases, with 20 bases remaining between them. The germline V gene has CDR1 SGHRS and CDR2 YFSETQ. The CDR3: CASSPQRFRADYNEQFF. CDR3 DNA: TGCGCCAGCAGCCCACAGCGATTTAGGGCGGACTACAATGAGCAGTTCTTC.

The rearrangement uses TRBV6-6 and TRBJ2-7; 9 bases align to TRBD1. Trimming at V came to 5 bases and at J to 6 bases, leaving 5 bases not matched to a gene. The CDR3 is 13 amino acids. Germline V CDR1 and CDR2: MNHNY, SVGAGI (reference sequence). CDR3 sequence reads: CASSRTGAGEQYV. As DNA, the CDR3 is TGTGCCAGCAGTCGGACAGGGGCGGGCGAGCAGTACGTC.

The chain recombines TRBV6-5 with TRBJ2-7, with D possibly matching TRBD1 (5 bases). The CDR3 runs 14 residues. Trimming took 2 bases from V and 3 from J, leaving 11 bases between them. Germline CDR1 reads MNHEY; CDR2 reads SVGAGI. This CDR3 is CASSYAQENYEQYV. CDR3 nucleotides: TGTGCCAGCAGTTACGCACAGGAGAACTACGAGCAGTACGTC.

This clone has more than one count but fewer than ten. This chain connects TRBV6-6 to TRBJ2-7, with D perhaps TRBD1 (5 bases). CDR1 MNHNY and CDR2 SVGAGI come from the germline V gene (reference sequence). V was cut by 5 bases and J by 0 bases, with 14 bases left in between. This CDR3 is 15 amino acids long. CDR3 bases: TGTGCCAGCAGTACAGGACCAAGAAGCTCCTACGAGCAGTACGTC. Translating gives CASSTGPRSSYEQYV.

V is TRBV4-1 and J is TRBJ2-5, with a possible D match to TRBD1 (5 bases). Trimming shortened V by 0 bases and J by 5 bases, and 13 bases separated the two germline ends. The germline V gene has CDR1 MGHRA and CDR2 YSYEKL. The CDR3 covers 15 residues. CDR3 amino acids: CASSQDPGNTETQYF. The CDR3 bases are TGCGCCAGCAGCCAAGACCCAGGGAATACGGAGACCCAGTACTTC.

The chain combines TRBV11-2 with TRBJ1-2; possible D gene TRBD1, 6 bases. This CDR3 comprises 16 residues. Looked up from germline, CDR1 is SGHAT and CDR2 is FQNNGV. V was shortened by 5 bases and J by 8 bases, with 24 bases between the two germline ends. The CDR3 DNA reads TGTGCCAGCAGCCCACGACAGGATGCCGTTTCTACAGGCTACACCTTC. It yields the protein CASSPRQDAVSTGYTF.